This T cell receptor (beta chain) was documented in a study of blood T cell repertoires in COVID-19 (dated by TCRdb to 2020 to 2022). The study in broad terms: The collaborator samples originated in the United States, Italy and Spain and spanned the acute and convalescent phases of COVID-19. The prospective study material was composed of cDNA or gDNA derived from T cells, B-cell-depleted T cells, or PBMCs. Subjects who had been exposed to COVID-19, were actively infected with it, or had recovered from it provided the deeply sampled blood TCRbeta repertoires that made up the dataset. The repertoires were released in a freely available public database intended as a resource for research on the immune response to SARS-CoV-2. The samples were drawn from the first 160 participants of the ongoing ImmuneRACE study and from about 1,200 subjects provided by 6 global collaborators. Sample metadata almost always included a de-identified subject ID, COVID-19 status, age in years and sex. Where available, HLA class I and class II types were obtained from metadata supplied by the sample provider rather than from assay-based typing.

Whole blood was collected in K2EDTA tubes by collaborating institutions according to the institutions' own protocols. For TCRbeta analysis, collaborators shipped samples in one of three forms: frozen whole blood, isolated PBMCs, or DNA extracted from either of those sample types. CDR1 and CDR2 were assigned from the germline V gene as SGHVS and FQNEAQ. Taken from cysteine to phenylalanine, the CDR3 has 13 residues. The kept DNA is CDR3 alone, 39 bases in frame from the first base. V and J are truncated by 3 bases and 5 bases respectively, leaving an intervening sequence of 10 bases. The immunoSEQ Assay, a bias-controlled multiplex PCR, was used to amplify TCRbeta CDR3 regions from genomic DNA. As for how the authors treated the data: Nucleated cell counts per sample were estimated from amplification of reference gene primers within the assay. To quantify the absolute abundance of each unique TCRbeta CDR3 rearrangement, sequence reads were collapsed and filtered. Productive Simpson clonality was computed per sample as the square root of Simpson's diversity index over productive rearrangements. In its TCRdb copy, this immuneACCESS table keeps in-frame sequences only and misses some clones. Where compared with another copy, unresolved V genes explain less than half of these, and the others have no known cause. V, J and clone size are those of that table, while D and trimming were read from the DNA. In all, the sample holds about 250,000 clones, and 70% to 90% of those were seen once. 3% of the sample belongs to the ten largest clones.

Points the paper makes about the study in general: The quantity of clinical and demographic metadata differed by source and by participant and was supplied without curation.

A remark on this clone: No cognate antigen has been identified for it. One base away there is no much larger clone; base qualities are not given.

The sequencing sample was made of peripheral blood. The rearrangement combines TRBV7-8 with TRBJ2-5; perhaps TRBD2 is the D gene, with 6 bases matching. This receptor was taken from a young man with active or convalescent COVID-19. The CDR3 corresponds to CASSLGGTETQYF. In nucleotides, the sequence is TGTGCCAGCAGCTTGGGCGGGACGGAGACCCAGTACTTC.